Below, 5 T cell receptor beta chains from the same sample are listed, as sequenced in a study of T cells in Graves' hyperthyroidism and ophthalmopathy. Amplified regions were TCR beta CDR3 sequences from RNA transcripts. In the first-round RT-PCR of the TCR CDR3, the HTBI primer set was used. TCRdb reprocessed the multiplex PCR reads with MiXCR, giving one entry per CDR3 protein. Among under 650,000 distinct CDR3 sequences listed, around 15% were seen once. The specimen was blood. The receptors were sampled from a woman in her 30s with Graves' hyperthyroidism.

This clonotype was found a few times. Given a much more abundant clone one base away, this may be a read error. This CDR3 reads CASSLDALNTGTQYF. The DNA for the CDR3 is TGTGCCAGCAGCTTGGACGCCCTCAACACAGGTACGCAGTATTTT. V gene TRBV7-9 combines with J gene TRBJ2-3; TRBD1 might be the D (5 bases). CDR1 and CDR2 (germline): SEHNR, FQNEAQ (reference sequence). This CDR3 region has 15 residues. The full variable domain, its missing parts supplied by reference TRBV7-9 and TRBJ2-3, is DTGVSQNPRHKITKRGQNVTFRCDPISEHNRLYWYRQTLGQGPEFLTYFQNEAQLEKSRLLSDRFSAERPKGSFSTLEIQRTEQGDSAMYLCASSLDALNTGTQYFGPGTRLTVL.

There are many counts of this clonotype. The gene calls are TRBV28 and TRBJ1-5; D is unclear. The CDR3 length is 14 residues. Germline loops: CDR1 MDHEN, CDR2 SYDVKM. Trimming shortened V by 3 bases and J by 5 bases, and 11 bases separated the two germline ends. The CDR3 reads CASSFGGLDQPQHF. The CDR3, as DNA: TGTGCCAGCAGTTTTGGAGGGCTCGATCAGCCCCAGCATTTT.

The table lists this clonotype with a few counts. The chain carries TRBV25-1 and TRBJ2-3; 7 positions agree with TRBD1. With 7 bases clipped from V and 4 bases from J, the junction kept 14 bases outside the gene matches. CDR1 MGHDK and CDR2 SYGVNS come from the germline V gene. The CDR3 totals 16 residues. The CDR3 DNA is TGTGCCAGCATCCGAGTCCCAGGGGGAAGGCCAGATACGCAGTATTTT. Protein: CASIRVPGGRPDTQYF.

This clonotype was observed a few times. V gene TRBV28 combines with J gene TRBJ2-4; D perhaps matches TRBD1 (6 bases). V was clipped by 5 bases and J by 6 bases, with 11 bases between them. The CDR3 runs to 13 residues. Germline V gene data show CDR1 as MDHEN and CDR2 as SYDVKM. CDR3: CASSPGDGNIQYF. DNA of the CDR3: TGTGCCAGCAGTCCAGGGGATGGAAACATTCAGTACTTC.

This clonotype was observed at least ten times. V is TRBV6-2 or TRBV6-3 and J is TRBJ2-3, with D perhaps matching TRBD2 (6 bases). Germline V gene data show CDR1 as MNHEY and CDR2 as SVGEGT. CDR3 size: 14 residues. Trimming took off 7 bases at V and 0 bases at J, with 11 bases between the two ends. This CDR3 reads CASNSGSSTDTQYF. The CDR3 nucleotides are TGTGCCAGCAATAGCGGTTCTAGCACAGATACGCAGTATTTT.